The rows below give T cell receptor beta chains drawn from one sample of a study of Ad26.COV2.S vaccination and SARS-CoV-2 variants. Some clones are missing from TCRdb's copy, which holds only in-frame ones; the method was immunoSEQ multiplex PCR. The repertoire holds 300,000 to 400,000 clones, with roughly 90% as singletons. The material was peripheral blood, obtained in a trial of Ad26.COV2.S vaccine versus placebo. These receptors were obtained from a person aged 18-65 years who received the Ad26.COV2.S COVID-19 vaccine or a placebo. The CDR3 runs from the conserved cysteine through the conserved F or W. The D gene is left open where the match is weak. Size is omitted from some rows. Given values are once, few, many or a class for expanded clones.

d_gene	v_gene	j_gene	abundance	len	CDR3aa	CDR3nt
NA	TRBV19	TRBJ1-2	NA	15	CASWSDIGANYGYTF	TGTGCCAGCTGGTCAGATATCGGAGCTAACTATGGCTACACCTTC
NA	TRBV18	TRBJ2-2	NA	13	CASSAQGTGELFF	TGTGCCAGCTCAGCACAGGGCACCGGGGAGCTGTTTTTT
NA	TRBV13	TRBJ1-1	few	15	CASSSGQYVNTEAFF	TGTGCCAGCAGCAGTGGACAGTATGTGAACACTGAAGCTTTCTTT
TRBD1	TRBV6-5	TRBJ2-7	NA	16	CASSYFSRTGSAEQYF	TGTGCCAGCAGTTATTTTTCAAGGACAGGGTCCGCCGAGCAGTACTTC
TRBD2	TRBV6-2/TRBV6-3	TRBJ2-1	NA	16	CASSSYRIAGDYEQFF	TGTGCCAGCAGTTCCTACCGTATAGCGGGAGACTATGAGCAGTTCTTC
NA	TRBV7-9	TRBJ1-2	NA	13	CASSKAPLYGYTF	TGTGCCAGCAGCAAGGCCCCCCTATATGGCTACACCTTC
TRBD2	TRBV6-4	TRBJ2-3	few	13	CASRGGNTDTQYF	TGTGCCAGCCGGGGGGGCAACACAGATACGCAGTATTTT
TRBD2	TRBV7-2	TRBJ2-1	NA	17	CASSGSSGTSSYNEQFF	TGTGCCAGCAGCGGGTCTAGCGGGACGAGCTCCTACAATGAGCAGTTCTTC
TRBD1	TRBV11-2	TRBJ1-2	NA	16	CASSSLKDRGQYGYTF	TGTGCCAGCAGTTCACTCAAGGACAGGGGGCAATATGGCTACACCTTC
NA	TRBV14	TRBJ1-2	NA	13	CASSPLGSVGYTF	TGTGCCAGCAGCCCTTTGGGTAGTGTCGGCTACACCTTC
TRBD1	TRBV7-2	TRBJ1-5	NA	16	CASSLGDRVAYQPQHF	TGTGCCAGCAGCTTAGGGGACAGGGTTGCGTACCAGCCCCAGCATTTT
TRBD1	TRBV7-8	TRBJ1-2	NA	15	CASSLSGQGDYGYTF	TGTGCCAGCAGCTTATCGGGACAGGGGGACTATGGCTACACCTTC
NA	TRBV7-7	TRBJ2-3	NA	15	CASSLGQSSTDTQYF	TGTGCCAGCAGCTTAGGCCAGTCTAGCACAGATACGCAGTATTTT
NA	TRBV3-1/TRBV3-2	TRBJ1-1	NA	16	CASSQGGGAMNTEAFF	TGTGCCAGCAGCCAAGGTGGGGGGGCGATGAACACTGAAGCTTTCTTT
NA	TRBV7-2	TRBJ1-5	NA	15	CASSFRGVGNQPQHF	TGTGCCAGCAGCTTCAGGGGAGTTGGCAATCAGCCCCAGCATTTT
NA	TRBV5-4	TRBJ2-3	NA	13	CATRAPRADTQYF	TGTGCCACCCGGGCCCCCAGGGCAGATACGCAGTATTTT
NA	TRBV5-6	TRBJ1-2	NA	14	CASSLLGGDYGYTF	TGTGCCAGCAGCCTCTTGGGCGGAGACTATGGCTACACCTTC
NA	TRBV14	TRBJ2-2	few	13	CASSRQVTGELFF	TGTGCCAGCAGCCGTCAGGTCACCGGGGAGCTGTTTTTT
TRBD1	TRBV6-1	TRBJ1-5	NA	18	CASSGPGQVPYSNQPQHF	TGTGCCAGCAGTGGCCCGGGACAGGTGCCTTATAGCAATCAGCCCCAGCATTTT
NA	TRBV15	TRBJ2-1	NA	17	CATSRHRGRSSYNEQFF	TGTGCCACCAGCAGACATCGGGGCCGAAGCTCCTACAATGAGCAGTTCTTC
NA	TRBV6-2/TRBV6-3	TRBJ1-1	NA	17	CASSYDLSWISNTEAFF	TGTGCCAGCAGTTACGATTTGAGTTGGATCTCGAACACTGAAGCTTTCTTT
NA	TRBV27	TRBJ2-5	NA	15	CASSLLWGPQETQYF	TGTGCCAGCAGTCTCCTTTGGGGTCCACAAGAGACCCAGTACTTC
TRBD1	TRBV7-8	TRBJ2-3	NA	17	CASSLGPGQGSTDTQYF	TGTGCCAGCAGCTTAGGCCCGGGACAGGGGAGCACAGATACGCAGTATTTT
NA	TRBV6-5	TRBJ1-1	NA	16	CASSFWGGTPNTEAFF	TGTGCCAGCAGTTTCTGGGGGGGGACCCCGAACACTGAAGCTTTCTTT
NA	TRBV7-9	TRBJ1-1	NA	13	CASSLDVNTEAFF	TGTGCCAGCAGCTTAGATGTGAACACTGAAGCTTTCTTT
TRBD1	TRBV28	TRBJ1-5	NA	16	CASFSKGAISNQPQHF	TGTGCCAGCTTTTCAAAGGGGGCAATTAGCAATCAGCCCCAGCATTTT
NA	TRBV6-2/TRBV6-3	TRBJ1-2	NA	15	CASSYSPGADYGYTF	TGTGCCAGCAGTTACTCGCCAGGGGCTGACTATGGCTACACCTTC
TRBD1	TRBV6-2/TRBV6-3	TRBJ1-1	NA	17	CASSYLMTGGTVDEAFF	TGTGCCAGCAGTTACTTAATGACAGGGGGCACGGTGGATGAAGCTTTCTTT
TRBD1	TRBV7-2	TRBJ2-3	once	15	CASSGDRRSTDTQYF	TGTGCCAGCAGCGGGGACAGGAGAAGCACAGATACGCAGTATTTT
NA	TRBV18	TRBJ1-1	NA	14	CASSPQGKNTEAFF	TGTGCCAGCTCACCTCAGGGTAAGAACACTGAAGCTTTCTTT
TRBD2	TRBV11-3	TRBJ2-3	NA	16	CASSVRLAGSGDTQYF	TGTGCCAGCAGCGTAAGACTAGCGGGGTCGGGAGATACGCAGTATTTT
NA	TRBV30	TRBJ1-1	NA	12	CACRGSGTEAFF	TGTGCCTGCCGGGGCAGTGGCACTGAAGCTTTCTTT
NA	TRBV7-9	TRBJ2-7	NA	13	CASSLEWFVEQYF	TGTGCCAGCAGCTTAGAATGGTTTGTCGAGCAGTACTTC
NA	TRBV3-1/TRBV3-2	TRBJ1-1	NA	16	CASSQALGEEHTEAFF	TGTGCCAGCAGCCAAGCTTTGGGGGAGGAGCACACTGAAGCTTTCTTT
NA	TRBV5-8	TRBJ1-2	once	14	CASSLGQINYGYTF	TGTGCCAGCAGCTTGGGACAGATCAACTATGGCTACACCTTC
TRBD2	TRBV9	TRBJ2-7	NA	15	CASSVSGGSLYEQYF	TGTGCCAGCAGCGTGAGCGGGGGCTCACTTTACGAGCAGTACTTC
NA	TRBV4-3	TRBJ2-2	NA	13	CASSLTRVRELFF	TGCGCCAGCAGCCTAACTCGGGTCCGGGAGCTGTTTTTT
NA	TRBV30	TRBJ1-4	NA	14	CATSSMAANEKLFF	TGTGCCACCTCAAGTATGGCGGCTAATGAAAAACTGTTTTTT
NA	TRBV4-3	TRBJ1-4	NA	16	CASSQPPAGANEKLFF	TGCGCCAGCAGCCAACCCCCGGCCGGGGCTAATGAAAAACTGTTTTTT
NA	TRBV15	TRBJ1-1	NA	16	CATSRDYGGMNTEAFF	TGTGCCACCAGCAGAGATTATGGTGGGATGAACACTGAAGCTTTCTTT
NA	TRBV5-6	TRBJ2-3	NA	15	CASSLGVSGRDTQYF	TGTGCCAGCAGCTTGGGCGTATCGGGAAGAGATACGCAGTATTTT
TRBD1	TRBV4-1	TRBJ1-2	NA	17	CASSPPGQGTLDYGYTF	TGCGCCAGCAGCCCACCGGGACAGGGGACGTTGGACTATGGCTACACCTTC
TRBD1	TRBV18	TRBJ1-5	NA	18	CASSSLPAGDREDQPQHF	TGTGCCAGCTCTTCCCTACCCGCGGGGGACAGGGAAGATCAGCCCCAGCATTTT
TRBD2	TRBV12-5	TRBJ2-3	once	16	CASGLFLAGSTDTQYF	TGTGCTAGTGGTTTGTTCCTAGCGGGCTCCACAGATACGCAGTATTTT
NA	TRBV19	TRBJ1-1	NA	13	CASSMNRVTEAFF	TGTGCCAGTAGTATGAACAGGGTGACTGAAGCTTTCTTT
TRBD2	TRBV30	TRBJ2-3	NA	16	CAWGHGLASRRDTQYF	TGTGCCTGGGGGCATGGACTAGCCTCGAGAAGGGATACGCAGTATTTT
TRBD2	TRBV11-3	TRBJ2-4	NA	16	CASSLGLAGARNIQYF	TGTGCCAGCAGCTTAGGACTAGCGGGAGCTCGAAACATTCAGTACTTC
NA	TRBV7-9	TRBJ2-5	NA	15	CASSLGGGPGETQYF	TGTGCCAGCAGCTTAGGGGGTGGTCCGGGAGAGACCCAGTACTTC
NA	TRBV5-1	TRBJ2-4	once	14	CASSPGSSVDIQYF	TGCGCCAGCAGCCCTGGGTCTTCAGTGGACATTCAGTACTTC
NA	TRBV2	TRBJ1-6	few	13	CASSEVPLSPLHF	TGTGCCAGCAGTGAAGTGCCTCTTTCACCCCTCCACTTT
NA	TRBV19	TRBJ1-2	few	14	CASSMVASGYGYTF	TGTGCCAGTAGTATGGTTGCATCTGGGTATGGCTACACCTTC
NA	TRBV7-3	TRBJ2-3	NA	14	CASSLVGGRDTQYF	TGTGCCAGCAGCTTAGTTGGGGGAAGAGATACGCAGTATTTT
TRBD1	TRBV18	TRBJ2-5	NA	15	CASSPGTGGKETQYF	TGTGCCAGCTCACCCGGGACAGGGGGGAAAGAGACCCAGTACTTC
NA	TRBV29-1	TRBJ1-2	NA	10	CSVAVDGYTF	TGCAGCGTTGCGGTGGACGGCTACACCTTC
NA	TRBV5-1	TRBJ1-1	NA	14	CASSKLSLDTEAFF	TGCGCCAGCAGCAAACTAAGTTTGGACACTGAAGCTTTCTTT
NA	TRBV12-5	TRBJ1-2	NA	13	CASGLGQSYGYTF	TGTGCTAGTGGTTTGGGGCAGAGCTATGGCTACACCTTC
NA	TRBV12-5	TRBJ2-7	NA	12	CATLGRAYEQYF	TGTGCTACCCTAGGGAGAGCCTACGAGCAGTACTTC
NA	TRBV6-5	TRBJ2-7	NA	15	CASSSTPGSSDEQYF	TGTGCCAGCAGTTCAACCCCAGGGAGTAGCGACGAGCAGTACTTC
NA	TRBV20-1	TRBJ1-2	NA	18	CSASTPPARPEVDYGYTF	TGCAGTGCTAGTACCCCCCCTGCCCGACCTGAGGTCGACTATGGCTACACCTTC
NA	TRBV5-4	TRBJ1-1	NA	16	CASSLGAGRGNTEAFF	TGTGCCAGCAGCTTGGGTGCAGGGAGGGGGAACACTGAAGCTTTCTTT